This TCR beta chain came from a study of radiotherapy plus CTLA-4 blockade in lung cancer. Study-level background: Across the patients, objective responses occurred in more than 15%, and disease control in about 29%. General study results and limits: The study found tumor-derived TCR clones expanded in blood after radiotherapy plus ipilimumab. Reports identified early blood T cell clone dynamics, with interferon-beta, as the best response predictor.

Only a few counts were recorded for this clone. Its antigen is currently unknown. Here immunoSEQ multiplex PCR was the method, and the copy in TCRdb shows in-frame clones only, minus some. Altogether 85,000 to 100,000 clones are present, more than 70% being singletons, with the ten largest covering about 14%. CDR3 length equals 15 residues. The J segment lost 5 bases and the V segment lost 6 bases, leaving 9 bases of the junction unmatched. CDR1 is MDHEN, CDR2 SYDVKM, per germline. Here the sequenced sample was peripheral blood, taken from a patient treated with radiotherapy plus ipilimumab. This receptor was taken from a human donor with non-small cell lung cancer that progressed on radiotherapy plus ipilimumab. The chain recombines TRBV28 with TRBJ2-1; TRBD1 aligns across 8 bases. CDR3: CASSSRQGAHNEQFF. The CDR3 DNA reads TGTGCCAGCAGCTCCCGGCAGGGGGCCCACAATGAGCAGTTCTTC.